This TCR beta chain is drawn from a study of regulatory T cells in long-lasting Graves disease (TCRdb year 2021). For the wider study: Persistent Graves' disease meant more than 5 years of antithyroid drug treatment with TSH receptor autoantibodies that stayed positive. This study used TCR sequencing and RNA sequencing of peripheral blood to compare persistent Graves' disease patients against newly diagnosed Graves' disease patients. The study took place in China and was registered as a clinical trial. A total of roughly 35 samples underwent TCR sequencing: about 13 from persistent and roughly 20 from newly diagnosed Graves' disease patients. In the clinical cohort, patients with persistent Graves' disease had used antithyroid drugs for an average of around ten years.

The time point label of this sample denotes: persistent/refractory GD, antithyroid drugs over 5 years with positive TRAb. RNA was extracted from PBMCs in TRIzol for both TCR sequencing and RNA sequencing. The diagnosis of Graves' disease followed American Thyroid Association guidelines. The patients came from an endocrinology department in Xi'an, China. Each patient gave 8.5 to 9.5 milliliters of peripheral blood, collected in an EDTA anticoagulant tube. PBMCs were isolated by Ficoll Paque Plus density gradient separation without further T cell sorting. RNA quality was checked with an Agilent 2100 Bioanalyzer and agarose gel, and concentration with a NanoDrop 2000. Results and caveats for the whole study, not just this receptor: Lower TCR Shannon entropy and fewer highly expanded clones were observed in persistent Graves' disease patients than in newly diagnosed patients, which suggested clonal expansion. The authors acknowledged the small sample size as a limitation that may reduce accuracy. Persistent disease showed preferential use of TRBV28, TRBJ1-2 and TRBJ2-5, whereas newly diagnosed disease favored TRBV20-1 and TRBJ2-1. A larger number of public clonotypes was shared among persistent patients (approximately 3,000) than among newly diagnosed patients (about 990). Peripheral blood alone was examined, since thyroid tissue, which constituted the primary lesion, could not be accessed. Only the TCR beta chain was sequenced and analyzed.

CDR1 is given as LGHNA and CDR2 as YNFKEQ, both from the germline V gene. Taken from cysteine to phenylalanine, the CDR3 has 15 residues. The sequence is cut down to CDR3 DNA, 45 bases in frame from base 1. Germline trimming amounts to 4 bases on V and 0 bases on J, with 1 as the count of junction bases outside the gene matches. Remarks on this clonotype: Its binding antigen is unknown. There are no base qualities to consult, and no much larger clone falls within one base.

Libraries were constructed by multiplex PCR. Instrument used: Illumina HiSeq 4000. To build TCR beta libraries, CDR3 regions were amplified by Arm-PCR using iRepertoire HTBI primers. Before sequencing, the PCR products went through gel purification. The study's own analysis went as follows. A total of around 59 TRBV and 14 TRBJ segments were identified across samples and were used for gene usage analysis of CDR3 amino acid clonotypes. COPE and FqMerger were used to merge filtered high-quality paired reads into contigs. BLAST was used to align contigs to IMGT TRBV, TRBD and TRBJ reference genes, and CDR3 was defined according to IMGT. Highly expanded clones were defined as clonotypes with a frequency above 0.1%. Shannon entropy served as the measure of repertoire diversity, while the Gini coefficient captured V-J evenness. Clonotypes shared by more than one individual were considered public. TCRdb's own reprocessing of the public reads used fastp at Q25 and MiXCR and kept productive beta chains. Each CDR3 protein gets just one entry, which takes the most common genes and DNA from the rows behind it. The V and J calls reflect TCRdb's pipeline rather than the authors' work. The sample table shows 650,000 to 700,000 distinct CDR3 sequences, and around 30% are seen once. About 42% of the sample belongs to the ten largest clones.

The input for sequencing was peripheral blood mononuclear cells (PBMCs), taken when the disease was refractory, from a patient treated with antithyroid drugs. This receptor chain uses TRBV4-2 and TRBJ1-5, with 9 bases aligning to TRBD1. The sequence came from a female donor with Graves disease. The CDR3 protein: CASSRDRDSNQPQHF. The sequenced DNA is TGTGCCAGCAGCCGGGACAGGGATAGCAATCAGCCCCAGCATTTT.